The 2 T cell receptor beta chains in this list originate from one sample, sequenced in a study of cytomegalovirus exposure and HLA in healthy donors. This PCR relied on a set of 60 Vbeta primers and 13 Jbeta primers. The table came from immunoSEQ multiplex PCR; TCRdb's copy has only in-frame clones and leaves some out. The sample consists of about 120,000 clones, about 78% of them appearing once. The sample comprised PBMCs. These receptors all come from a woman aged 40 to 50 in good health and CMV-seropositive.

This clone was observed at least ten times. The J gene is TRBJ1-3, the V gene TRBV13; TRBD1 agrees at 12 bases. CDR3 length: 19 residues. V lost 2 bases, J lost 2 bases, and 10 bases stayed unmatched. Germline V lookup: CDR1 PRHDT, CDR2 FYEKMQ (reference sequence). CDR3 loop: CASSLTRGQGAVTGNTIYF. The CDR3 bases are TGTGCCAGCAGCTTAACTAGGGGACAGGGGGCTGTCACTGGAAACACCATATATTTT.

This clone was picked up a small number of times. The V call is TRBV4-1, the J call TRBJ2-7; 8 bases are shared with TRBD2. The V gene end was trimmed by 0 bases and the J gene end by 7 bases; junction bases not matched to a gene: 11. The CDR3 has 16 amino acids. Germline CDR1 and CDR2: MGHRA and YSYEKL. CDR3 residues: CASSQDAGGIFGEQYF. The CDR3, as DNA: TGCGCCAGCAGCCAAGATGCGGGGGGAATATTTGGGGAGCAGTACTTC.